This TCR beta chain was obtained from a study of T-cell reconstitution after alpha-beta-depleted transplantation in children. Study-wide results and limits: In patients about two months after transplant, alpha-beta T cells reportedly arose from several hundred expanded graft clones. Diversity of TCRbeta at day 60 was high in some patients, arising from surviving recipient T cells and thymic progenitors. After one year, T-cell counts and TCRbeta diversity mostly came from new T cells.

This clonotype was detected ten times or more. Antigen specificity is unknown. As it was prepared, the TCRbeta library received unique molecular identifiers. TCRdb called the PCR reads again in MiXCR, with one record for every CDR3 protein. The sample lists about 19,000 distinct CDR3 sequences, 13% occurring once. Deletions cut 1 base from V and 2 bases from J, with 7 bases between. The CDR3 consists of 13 residues. In germline, CDR1 is DFQATT, CDR2 SNEGSKA (reference sequence). This chain uses TRBV20-1 with TRBJ2-3; D is ambiguous. This receptor was identified in a female patient younger than 10 who had a stem cell transplant for congenital amegakaryocytic thrombocytopenia, so the T cells may come from the graft donor. The material sequenced was PBMCs, mostly from graft donor cells, taken 60 days after TCRalphabeta/CD19-depleted stem cell transplant. In DNA form, the CDR3 reads TGCAGTGCTAGAGTCCCGAACACAGATACGCAGTATTTT. This translates into CSARVPNTDTQYF.